Here is one TCR beta chain with its context. Antigen specificity is unknown. This sample also contains other DNA sequences that code for the same CDR3. Specified treatment: 15 to 20 received Ad26.COV2.S at low or high dose, single or two shots; about five received placebo; per-sample allocation not given. Vaccine and placebo recipients were sampled on day 63 after the first injection. An 18-55-year-old adult in Boston served as donor. This specimen comes from a study of Ad26.COV2.S vaccination and SARS-CoV-2 variants. Study summary: The authors gave Ad26.COV2.S intramuscularly, either once or twice 56 days apart.

Broader study findings: Compared with placebo recipients, vaccine recipients had higher spike-specific TCR breadth. Responses of T cells in total may have been underestimated by the TCR breadth and depth analyses.

Here immunoSEQ multiplex PCR was the method, and the copy in TCRdb shows in-frame clones only, minus some. The data hold 300,000 to 350,000 clones, with around 89% observed a single time. The receptor was isolated from a person between 18 and 65 years old who received the Ad26.COV2.S COVID-19 vaccine or a placebo. The sample in question was peripheral blood, obtained in a trial of Ad26.COV2.S vaccine versus placebo.

CDR3 region: CASSLIGYGYTF. CDR3 bases: TGTGCCAGCAGTTTAATAGGCTATGGCTACACCTTC. The V gene is TRBV28, the J gene TRBJ1-2; D unresolved. In germline, CDR1 is MDHEN, CDR2 SYDVKM. CDR3 size: 12 residues. Trimming pared 2 bases from V and 4 bases from J, leaving 5 bases between.